These T cell receptor beta chains were read from a single sample in a study of chemoradiotherapy in HPV16-positive cancers. Sequencing used immunoSEQ multiplex PCR; TCRdb keeps in-frame clones, though not all of them. The sample has 10,000 to 15,000 clones, more than 50% seen once. The specimen was collected from a patient who underwent chemoradiotherapy. The receptors originated from a human donor with HPV-associated anogenital cancer. The CDR3 runs from the conserved cysteine through the conserved F or W. A D gene is named only where the DNA matches it firmly. For some rows the clone size is stated as once, few or many, or as a class when expanded; others skip it.

clone size | D gene | J gene | V gene | CDR3 protein | CDR3 DNA
- | - | TRBJ1-2 | TRBV6-1 | CASSDSLYGYTF | TGTGCCAGCAGTGACAGTCTTTATGGCTACACCTTC
few | TRBD1 | TRBJ1-1 | TRBV5-1 | CASSWRQGGNTEAFF | TGCGCCAGCAGCTGGAGACAGGGTGGCAACACTGAAGCTTTCTTT
- | TRBD2 | TRBJ2-3 | TRBV10-3 | CAISESSPGTTTDTQYF | TGTGCCATCAGTGAGTCGTCGCCCGGGACTACCACAGATACGCAGTATTTT
- | - | TRBJ2-7 | TRBV20-1 | CSAIGPYEQYF | TGCAGTGCAATAGGACCCTACGAGCAGTACTTC
once | - | TRBJ2-3 | TRBV5-1 | CASSLLQVISTDTQYF | TGCGCCAGCAGCTTATTACAGGTGATCTCCACAGATACGCAGTATTTT
- | - | TRBJ1-3 | TRBV11-2 | CASSPLGSSMGVPGNTIYF | TGTGCCAGCAGCCCCCTAGGGAGTAGCATGGGGGTCCCTGGAAACACCATATATTTT
- | TRBD1 | TRBJ1-1 | TRBV2 | CASRTRGWDTEAFF | TGTGCCAGCAGAACCAGGGGGTGGGACACTGAAGCTTTCTTT
- | TRBD1 | TRBJ2-3 | TRBV29-1 | CSVGTGITDTQYF | TGCAGCGTTGGGACAGGCATCACAGATACGCAGTATTTT
- | - | TRBJ2-3 | TRBV7-8 | CASSLNLGDTQYF | TGTGCCAGCAGCTTAAATTTGGGCGATACGCAGTATTTT
- | - | TRBJ1-1 | TRBV7-3 | CASSPGPLNTEAFF | TGTGCCAGCAGCCCAGGACCTTTGAACACTGAAGCTTTCTTT
once | TRBD1 | TRBJ1-5 | TRBV4-2 | CASSQGGQANQPQHF | TGTGCCAGCAGCCAAGGAGGACAGGCTAACCAGCCCCAGCATTTT
- | - | TRBJ2-7 | TRBV7-9 | CASSLKGGANYEQYF | TGTGCCAGCAGCTTAAAGGGGGGCGCAAACTACGAGCAGTACTTC
- | - | TRBJ2-7 | TRBV7-8 | CASSLGRVTYEQYF | TGTGCCAGCAGCTTGGGACGGGTGACCTACGAGCAGTACTTC
- | - | TRBJ1-5 | TRBV7-9 | CASRPRQSPASNQPQHF | TGTGCCAGCAGGCCGCGGCAGTCTCCGGCGAGCAATCAGCCCCAGCATTTT
- | - | TRBJ2-7 | TRBV5-1 | CASSPQDYNGGQYF | TGCGCCAGCAGCCCCCAAGACTACAACGGAGGGCAGTACTTC
- | TRBD1 | TRBJ2-5 | TRBV19 | CASSMDRGLETQYF | TGTGCCAGTAGTATGGACAGGGGGCTGGAGACCCAGTACTTC
- | TRBD2 | TRBJ2-3 | TRBV9 | CASSAGLADTQYF | TGTGCCAGCAGCGCCGGACTAGCGGATACGCAGTATTTT
once | - | TRBJ2-3 | TRBV7-6 | CASSPSRTSTDTQYF | TGTGCCAGCAGCCCTAGTCGAACTAGCACAGATACGCAGTATTTT
- | - | TRBJ1-2 | TRBV30 | CAWSPQTSYTF | TGTGCCTGGAGTCCCCAGACTTCTTACACCTTC
- | - | TRBJ2-1 | TRBV27 | CASKFTDSDEQFF | TGTGCCAGCAAATTTACGGACTCGGATGAGCAGTTCTTC
- | - | TRBJ1-2 | TRBV7-8 | CASSPRVNYGYTF | TGTGCCAGCAGCCCCAGGGTCAACTATGGCTACACCTTC
- | TRBD1 | TRBJ1-2 | TRBV18 | CASSPGQGRYGYTF | TGTGCCAGCTCACCGGGACAGGGGAGGTATGGCTACACCTTC
- | - | TRBJ2-5 | TRBV6-1 | CASSAIETQYF | TGTGCCAGCAGTGCGATAGAGACCCAGTACTTC
- | - | TRBJ1-1 | TRBV28 | CASSFPENTEAFF | TGTGCCAGCAGTTTCCCCGAGAACACTGAAGCTTTCTTT
- | - | TRBJ2-1 | TRBV9 | CASSVRDLSSYNEQFF | TGTGCCAGCAGCGTCCGCGACTTGAGCTCCTACAATGAGCAGTTCTTC
- | TRBD1 | TRBJ1-6 | TRBV7-3 | CASSLGTGDNSPLHF | TGTGCCAGCAGCTTAGGGACAGGGGATAATTCACCCCTCCACTTT
- | - | TRBJ1-3 | TRBV7-7 | CASSVDRGNTIYF | TGTGCTAGCAGCGTAGACAGGGGAAACACCATATATTTT
- | TRBD1 | TRBJ1-2 | TRBV7-8 | CASSSPEHRGLDYGYTF | TGTGCCAGCAGCTCACCAGAACACAGGGGGCTTGACTATGGCTACACCTTC
- | - | TRBJ2-3 | TRBV2 | CASSEGRGTDTQYF | TGTGCCAGCAGTGAAGGCAGGGGAACAGATACGCAGTATTTT
once | TRBD1 | TRBJ1-1 | TRBV28 | CASSPPDRGHAFF | TGTGCCAGCAGTCCCCCGGACAGGGGGCATGCTTTCTTT